This T cell receptor (beta chain) was captured in a study of control samples from healthy donors and cancer patients. Per the germline V gene, CDR1 is MDHEN and CDR2 is SYDVKM. V gave up 5 bases and J gave up 3 bases, with 10 bases separating them. The CDR3 has 13 residues. Assay: immunoSEQ multiplex PCR; the TCRdb copy retains only in-frame clones and omits some. The table lists more than 20,000 clones, approximately 91% of them singletons. The chain links TRBV28 to TRBJ1-2, with TRBD1 as a possible D gene (6 bases). This sequence originates from a man between 50 and 59 years old with lung cancer. Sequencing used PBMCs. The CDR3 is CASSGQRYYGYTF. CDR3 in DNA: TGTGCCAGCAGTGGACAGAGATACTATGGCTACACCTTC.